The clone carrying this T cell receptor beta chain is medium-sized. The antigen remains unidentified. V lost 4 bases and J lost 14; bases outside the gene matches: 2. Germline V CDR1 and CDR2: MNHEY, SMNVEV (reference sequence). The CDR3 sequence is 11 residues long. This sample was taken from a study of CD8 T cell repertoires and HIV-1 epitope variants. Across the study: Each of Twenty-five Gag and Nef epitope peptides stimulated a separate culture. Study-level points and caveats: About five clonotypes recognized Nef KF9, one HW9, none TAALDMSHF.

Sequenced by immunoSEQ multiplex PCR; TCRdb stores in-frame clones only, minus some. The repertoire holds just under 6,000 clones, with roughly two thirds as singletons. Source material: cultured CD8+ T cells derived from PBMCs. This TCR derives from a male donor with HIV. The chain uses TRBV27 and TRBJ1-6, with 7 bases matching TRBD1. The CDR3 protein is CASSSGTALHF. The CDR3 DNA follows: TGTGCCAGCAGTTCCGGGACAGCCCTCCACTTT.